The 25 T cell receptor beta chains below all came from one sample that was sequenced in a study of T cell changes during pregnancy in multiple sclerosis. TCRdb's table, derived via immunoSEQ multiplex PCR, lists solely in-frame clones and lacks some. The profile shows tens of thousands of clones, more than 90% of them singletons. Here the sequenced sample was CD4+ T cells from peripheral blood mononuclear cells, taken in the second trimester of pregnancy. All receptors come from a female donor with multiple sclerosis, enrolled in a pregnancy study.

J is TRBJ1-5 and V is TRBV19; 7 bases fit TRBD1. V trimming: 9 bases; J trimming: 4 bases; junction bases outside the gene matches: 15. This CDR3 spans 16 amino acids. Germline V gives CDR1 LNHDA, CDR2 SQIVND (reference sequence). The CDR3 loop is CASGTNRQGRNQPQHF. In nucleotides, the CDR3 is TGTGCCAGCGGGACCAATCGACAGGGCCGAAATCAGCCCCAGCATTTT. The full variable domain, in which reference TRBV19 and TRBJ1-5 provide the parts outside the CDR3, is DGGITQSPKYLFRKEGQNVTLSCEQNLNHDAMYWYRQDPGQGLRLIYYSQIVNDFQKGDIAEGYSVSREKKESFPLTVTSAQKNPTAFYLCASGTNRQGRNQPQHFGDGTRLSIL.

The DNA of the CDR3 is TGTGCCAGCAGCTTGGCCCCTGCAACTAACTACGAGCAGTACTTC. Translated: CASSLAPATNYEQYF. J is TRBJ2-7 and V is TRBV5-8; D gene unclear. Germline V gene sequence: CDR1 SGHTS, CDR2 YDEGEE. The CDR3 length is 15 residues. The ends were cut back, 0 bases at V and 3 bases at J, with 13 bases in the middle.

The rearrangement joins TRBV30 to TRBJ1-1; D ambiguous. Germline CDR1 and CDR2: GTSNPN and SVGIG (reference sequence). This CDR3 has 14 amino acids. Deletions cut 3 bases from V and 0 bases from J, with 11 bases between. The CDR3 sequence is CAWSGIPMNTEAFF. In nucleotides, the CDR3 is TGTGCCTGGAGCGGGATACCGATGAACACTGAAGCTTTCTTT.

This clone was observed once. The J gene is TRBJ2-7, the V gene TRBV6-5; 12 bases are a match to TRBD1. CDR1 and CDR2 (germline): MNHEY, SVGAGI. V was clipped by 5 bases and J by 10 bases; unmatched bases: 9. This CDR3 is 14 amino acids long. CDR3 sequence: CASSGSGTGGDQYF. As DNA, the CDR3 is TGTGCCAGCAGTGGATCCGGGACAGGGGGCGATCAGTACTTC.

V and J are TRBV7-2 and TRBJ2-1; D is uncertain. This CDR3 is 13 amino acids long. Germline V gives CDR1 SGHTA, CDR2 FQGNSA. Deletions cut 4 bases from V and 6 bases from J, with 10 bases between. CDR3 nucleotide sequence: TGTGCCAGCAGCTCTACGGGTGGCAATGAGCAGTTCTTC. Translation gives CASSSTGGNEQFF. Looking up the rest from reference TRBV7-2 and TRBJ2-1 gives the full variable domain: GAGVSQSPSNKVTEKGKDVELRCDPISGHTALYWYRQSLGQGLEFLIYFQGNSAPDKSGLPSDRFSAERTGGSVSTLTIQRTQQEDSAVYLCASSSTGGNEQFFGPGTRLTVL.

CDR3 in DNA: TGTGCCAGCAGTGAAGCGGGACAGGGGAATTCACCCCTCCACTTT. Residues: CASSEAGQGNSPLHF. The V and J genes are TRBV6-4 and TRBJ1-6; TRBD1 agrees at 10 bases. Germline CDR1 MRHNA, CDR2 SNTAGT. The CDR3 length is 15 residues. V shed 3 bases, J shed 7 bases, and the junction held 3 bases outside the gene matches.

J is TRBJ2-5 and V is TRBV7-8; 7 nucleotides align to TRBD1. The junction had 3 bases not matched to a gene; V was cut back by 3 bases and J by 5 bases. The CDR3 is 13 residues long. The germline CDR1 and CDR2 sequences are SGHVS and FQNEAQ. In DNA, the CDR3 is TGTGCCAGCAGCTTCGACAGGGCCGAGACCCAGTACTTC. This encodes CASSFDRAETQYF.

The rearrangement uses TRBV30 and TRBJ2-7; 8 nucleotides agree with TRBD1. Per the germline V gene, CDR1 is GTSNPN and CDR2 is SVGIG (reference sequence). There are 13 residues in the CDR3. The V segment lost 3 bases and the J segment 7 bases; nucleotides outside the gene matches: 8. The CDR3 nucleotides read TGTGCCTGGAGGCATACAGGGGGGCAGGAGCAGTACTTC. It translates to CAWRHTGGQEQYF.

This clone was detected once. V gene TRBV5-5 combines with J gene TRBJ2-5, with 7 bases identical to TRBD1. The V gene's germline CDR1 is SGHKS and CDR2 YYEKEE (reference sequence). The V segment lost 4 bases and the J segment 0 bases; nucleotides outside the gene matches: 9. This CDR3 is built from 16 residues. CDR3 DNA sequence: TGTGCCAGCAGCATCGGACAGGAACCGTACCAAGAGACCCAGTACTTC. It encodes CASSIGQEPYQETQYF.

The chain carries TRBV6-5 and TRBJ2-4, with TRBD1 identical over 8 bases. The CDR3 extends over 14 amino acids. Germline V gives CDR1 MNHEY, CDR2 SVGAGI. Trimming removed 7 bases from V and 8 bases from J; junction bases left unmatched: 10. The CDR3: CASMSGQGTDIQYF. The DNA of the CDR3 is TGTGCCAGCATGTCAGGACAGGGAACAGACATTCAGTACTTC.

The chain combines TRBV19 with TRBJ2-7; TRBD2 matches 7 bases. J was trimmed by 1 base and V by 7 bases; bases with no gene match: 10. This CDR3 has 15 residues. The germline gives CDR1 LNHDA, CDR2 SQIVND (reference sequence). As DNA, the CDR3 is TGTGCCAGTAACCGCTGGGCTAGCGGTTCCTACGAGCAGTACTTC. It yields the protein CASNRWASGSYEQYF.

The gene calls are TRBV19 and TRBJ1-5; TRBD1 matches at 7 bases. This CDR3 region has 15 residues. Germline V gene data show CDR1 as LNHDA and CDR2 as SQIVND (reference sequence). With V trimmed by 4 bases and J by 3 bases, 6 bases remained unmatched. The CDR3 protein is CASSRSGQLNQPQHF. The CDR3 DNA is TGTGCCAGTAGTAGGTCGGGACAGCTCAATCAGCCCCAGCATTTT.

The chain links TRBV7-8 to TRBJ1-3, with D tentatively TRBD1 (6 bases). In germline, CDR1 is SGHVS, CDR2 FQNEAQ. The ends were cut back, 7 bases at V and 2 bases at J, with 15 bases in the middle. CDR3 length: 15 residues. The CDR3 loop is CASTPLGAPGNTIYF. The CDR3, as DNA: TGTGCCAGCACCCCCCTGGGGGCTCCTGGAAACACCATATATTTT.

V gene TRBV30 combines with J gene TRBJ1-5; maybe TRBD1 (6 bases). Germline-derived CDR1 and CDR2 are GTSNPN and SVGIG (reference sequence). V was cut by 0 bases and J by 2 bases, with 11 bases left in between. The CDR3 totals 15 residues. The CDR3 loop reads CAWSVSDSRNQPQHF. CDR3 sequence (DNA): TGTGCCTGGAGTGTATCGGACAGCCGCAATCAGCCCCAGCATTTT.

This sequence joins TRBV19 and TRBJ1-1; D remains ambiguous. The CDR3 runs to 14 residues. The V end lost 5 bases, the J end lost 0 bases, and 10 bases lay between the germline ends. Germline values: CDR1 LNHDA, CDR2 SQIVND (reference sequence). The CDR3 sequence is CASSASTLNTEAFF. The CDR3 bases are TGTGCCAGTAGTGCATCAACTTTGAACACTGAAGCTTTCTTT.

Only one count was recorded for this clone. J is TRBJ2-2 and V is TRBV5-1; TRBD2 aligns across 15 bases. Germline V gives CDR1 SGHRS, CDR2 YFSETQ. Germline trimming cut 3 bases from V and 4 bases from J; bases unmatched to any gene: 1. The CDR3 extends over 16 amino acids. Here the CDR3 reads CASSSGLAGGTGELFF. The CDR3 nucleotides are TGCGCCAGCAGCTCGGGACTAGCGGGAGGCACCGGGGAGCTGTTTTTT.

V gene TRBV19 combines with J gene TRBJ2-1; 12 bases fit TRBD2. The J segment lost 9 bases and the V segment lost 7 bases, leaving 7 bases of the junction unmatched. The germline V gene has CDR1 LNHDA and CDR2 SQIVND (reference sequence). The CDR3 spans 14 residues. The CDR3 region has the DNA TGTGCCAGTAATGCCCTAGCGGGAGGGGTTGAGCAGTTCTTC. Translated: CASNALAGGVEQFF.

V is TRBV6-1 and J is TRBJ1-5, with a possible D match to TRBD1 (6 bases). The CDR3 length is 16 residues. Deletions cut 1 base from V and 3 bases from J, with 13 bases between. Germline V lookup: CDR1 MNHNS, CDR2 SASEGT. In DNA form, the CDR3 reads TGTGCCAGCAGTGAAGTTACAGGGTCTAACAATCAGCCCCAGCATTTT. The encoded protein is CASSEVTGSNNQPQHF.

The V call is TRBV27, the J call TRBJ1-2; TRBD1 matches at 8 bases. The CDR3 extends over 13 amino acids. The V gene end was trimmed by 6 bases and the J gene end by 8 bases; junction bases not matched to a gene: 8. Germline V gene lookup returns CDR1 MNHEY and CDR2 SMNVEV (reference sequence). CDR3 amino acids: CASRTTGVMGYTF. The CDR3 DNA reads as TGTGCCAGCAGGACGACAGGGGTTATGGGCTACACCTTC.

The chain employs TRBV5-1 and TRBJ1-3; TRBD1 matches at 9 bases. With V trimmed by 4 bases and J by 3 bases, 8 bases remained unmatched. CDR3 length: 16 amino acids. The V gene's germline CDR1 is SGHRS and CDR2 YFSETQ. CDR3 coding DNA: TGCGCCAGCAGCGTCGAGTGGACAGGGGTTGGAAACACCATATATTTT. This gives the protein CASSVEWTGVGNTIYF.

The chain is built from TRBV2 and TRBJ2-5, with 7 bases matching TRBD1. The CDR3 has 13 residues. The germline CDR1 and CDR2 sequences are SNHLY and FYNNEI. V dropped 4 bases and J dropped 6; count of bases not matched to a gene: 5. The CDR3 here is CASSGQGAKTQYF. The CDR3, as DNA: TGTGCCAGCAGTGGACAGGGTGCAAAGACCCAGTACTTC.

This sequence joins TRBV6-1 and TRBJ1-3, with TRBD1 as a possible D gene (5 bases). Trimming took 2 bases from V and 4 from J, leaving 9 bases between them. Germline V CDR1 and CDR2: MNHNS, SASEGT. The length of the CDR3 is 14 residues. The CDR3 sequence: CASSERGLGNTIYF. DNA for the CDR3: TGTGCCAGCAGTGAACGGGGACTAGGAAACACCATATATTTT.

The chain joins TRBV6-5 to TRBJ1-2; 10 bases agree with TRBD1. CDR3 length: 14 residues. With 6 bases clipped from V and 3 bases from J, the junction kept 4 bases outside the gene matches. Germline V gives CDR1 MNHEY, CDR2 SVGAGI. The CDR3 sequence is CASSWGTGDYGYTF. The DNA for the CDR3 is TGTGCCAGCAGCTGGGGGACAGGGGACTATGGCTACACCTTC.

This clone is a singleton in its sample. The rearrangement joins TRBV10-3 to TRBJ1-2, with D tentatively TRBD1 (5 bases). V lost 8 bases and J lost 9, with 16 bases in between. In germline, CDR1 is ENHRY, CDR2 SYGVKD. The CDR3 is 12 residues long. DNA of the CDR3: TGTGCCATCTCGGGGGAACGGGCCAGCTACACCTTC. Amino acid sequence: CAISGERASYTF.

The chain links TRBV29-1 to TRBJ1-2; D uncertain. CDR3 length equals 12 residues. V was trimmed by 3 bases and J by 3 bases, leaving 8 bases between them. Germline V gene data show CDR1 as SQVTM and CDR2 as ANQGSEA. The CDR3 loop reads CSVDGDYYGYTF. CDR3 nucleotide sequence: TGCAGCGTTGACGGGGATTACTATGGCTACACCTTC.